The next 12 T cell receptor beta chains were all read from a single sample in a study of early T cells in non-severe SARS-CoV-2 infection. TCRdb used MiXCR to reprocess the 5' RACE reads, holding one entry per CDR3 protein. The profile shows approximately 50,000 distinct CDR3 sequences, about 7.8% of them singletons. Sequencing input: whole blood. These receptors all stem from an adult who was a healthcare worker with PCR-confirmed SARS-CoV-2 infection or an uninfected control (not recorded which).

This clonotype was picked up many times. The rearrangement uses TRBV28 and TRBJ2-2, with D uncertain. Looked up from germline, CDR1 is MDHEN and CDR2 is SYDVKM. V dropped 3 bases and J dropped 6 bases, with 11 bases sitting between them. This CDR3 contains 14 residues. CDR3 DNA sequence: TGTGCCAGCAGTTTTAGTGAGGAATCCGGGGAGCTGTTTTTT. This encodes CASSFSEESGELFF.

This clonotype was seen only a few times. The chain's CDR3 is CASSPSDNEQFF. The DNA of the CDR3 is TGTGCCAGCTCCCCATCGGACAATGAGCAGTTCTTC. The chain couples TRBV3-1 to TRBJ2-1; D is undetermined. The CDR3 length is 12 residues. Germline V CDR1 and CDR2: LGHDT, YNNKEL (reference sequence). V was pared by 8 bases and J by 5 bases, with 10 bases between.

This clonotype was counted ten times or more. CDR3 amino acids: CATTSRGLDTQYF. In DNA, the CDR3 is TGTGCCACCACCAGTCGTGGGTTAGATACGCAGTATTTT. The chain couples TRBV2 to TRBJ2-3; no definite D call. Per germline, CDR1 SNHLY and CDR2 FYNNEI. With 10 bases removed from V and 5 bases from J, the gap between germline ends came to 16 bases. This CDR3 comprises 13 residues.

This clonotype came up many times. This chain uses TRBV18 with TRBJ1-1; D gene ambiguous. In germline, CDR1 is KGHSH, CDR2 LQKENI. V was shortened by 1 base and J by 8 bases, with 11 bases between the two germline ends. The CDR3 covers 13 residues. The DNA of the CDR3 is TGTGCCAGCTCACCACGGAAGAGAGAAGAAGCTTTCTTT. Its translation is CASSPRKREEAFF. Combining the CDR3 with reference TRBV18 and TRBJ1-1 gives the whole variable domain NAGVMQNPRHLVRRRGQEARLRCSPMKGHSHVYWYRQLPEEGLKFMVYLQKENIIDESGMPKERFSAEFPKEGPSILRIQQVVRGDSAAYFCASSPRKREEAFFGQGTRLTVV.

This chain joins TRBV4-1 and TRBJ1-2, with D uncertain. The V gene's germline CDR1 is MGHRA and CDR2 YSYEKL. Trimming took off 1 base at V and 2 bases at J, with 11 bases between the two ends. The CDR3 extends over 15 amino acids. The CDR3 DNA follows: TGCGCCAGCAGCCAAGCAGTTGGAGGGAACTATGGCTACACCTTC. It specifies CASSQAVGGNYGYTF.

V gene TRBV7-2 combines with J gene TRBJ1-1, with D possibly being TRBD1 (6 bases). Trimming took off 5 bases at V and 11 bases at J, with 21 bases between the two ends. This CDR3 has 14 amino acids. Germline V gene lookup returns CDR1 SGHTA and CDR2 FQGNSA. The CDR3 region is CASSPRRGESLAFF. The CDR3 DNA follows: TGTGCCAGCAGCCCTCGCAGGGGCGAGAGTCTGGCTTTCTTT.

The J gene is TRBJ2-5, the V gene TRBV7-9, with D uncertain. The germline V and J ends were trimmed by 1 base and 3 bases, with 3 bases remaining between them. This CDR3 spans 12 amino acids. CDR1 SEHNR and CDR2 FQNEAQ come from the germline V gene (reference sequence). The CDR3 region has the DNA TGTGCCAGCAGCTTAGTCGAAGAGACCCAGTACTTC. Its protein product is CASSLVEETQYF. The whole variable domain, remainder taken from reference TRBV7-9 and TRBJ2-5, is DTGVSQNPRHKITKRGQNVTFRCDPISEHNRLYWYRQTLGQGPEFLTYFQNEAQLEKSRLLSDRFSAERPKGSFSTLEIQRTEQGDSAMYLCASSLVEETQYFGPGTRLLVL.

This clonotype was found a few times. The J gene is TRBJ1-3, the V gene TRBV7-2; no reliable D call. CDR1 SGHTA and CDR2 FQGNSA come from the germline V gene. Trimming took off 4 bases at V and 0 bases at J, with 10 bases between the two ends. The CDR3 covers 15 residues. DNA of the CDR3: TGTGCCAGCAGCTCACAGAGAAGCTCTGGAAACACCATATATTTT. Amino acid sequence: CASSSQRSSGNTIYF.

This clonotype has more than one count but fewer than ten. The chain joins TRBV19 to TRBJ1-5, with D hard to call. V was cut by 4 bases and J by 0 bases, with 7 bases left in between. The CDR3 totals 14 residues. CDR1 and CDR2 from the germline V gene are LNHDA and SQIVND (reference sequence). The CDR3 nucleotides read TGTGCCAGTAGTAGGGCACCTAGCAATCAGCCCCAGCATTTT. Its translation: CASSRAPSNQPQHF.

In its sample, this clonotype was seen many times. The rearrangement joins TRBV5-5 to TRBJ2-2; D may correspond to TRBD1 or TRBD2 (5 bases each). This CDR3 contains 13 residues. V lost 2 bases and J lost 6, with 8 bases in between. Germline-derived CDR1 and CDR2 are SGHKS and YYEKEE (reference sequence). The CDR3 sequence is CASSFREPGELFF. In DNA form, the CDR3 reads TGTGCCAGCAGCTTCAGGGAGCCCGGGGAGCTGTTTTTT.

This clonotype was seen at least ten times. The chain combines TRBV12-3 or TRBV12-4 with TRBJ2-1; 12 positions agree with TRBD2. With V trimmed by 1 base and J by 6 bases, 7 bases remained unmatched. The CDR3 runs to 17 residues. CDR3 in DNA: TGTGCCAGCAGTTTAGTCCATCTAGCGGGGGGGCCCAATGAGCAGTTCTTC. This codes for CASSLVHLAGGPNEQFF.

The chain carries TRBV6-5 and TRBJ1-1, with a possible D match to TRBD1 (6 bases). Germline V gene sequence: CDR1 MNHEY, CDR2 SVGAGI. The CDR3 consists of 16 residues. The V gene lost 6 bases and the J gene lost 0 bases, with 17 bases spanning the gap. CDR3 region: CASSSRTQGMNTEAFF. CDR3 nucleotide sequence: TGTGCCAGCAGCTCCCGCACACAGGGAATGAACACTGAAGCTTTCTTT.